This T cell receptor beta chain was captured in a study of shared clonotypes between healthy human individuals. This clone has just a few counts. The germline V and J ends were trimmed by 3 bases and 3 bases, with 9 bases remaining between them. CDR3 size: 14 residues. Germline CDR1 reads GTSNPN; CDR2 reads SVGIG (reference sequence). Method: immunoSEQ multiplex PCR; TCRdb's copy keeps in-frame clones and lacks some. In the table there are some 2.4 million clones, roughly 93% of which are singletons. This receptor was identified in a man younger than 35 in good health. Some clones in this sample may be carry-over from other donors' samples. Source material: naive CD4+ T cells from PBMCs. Sample subset: CD45RA+ positively selected. The gene calls are TRBV30 and TRBJ2-6; D may be TRBD1 (6 bases). CDR3 residues: CAWSGQFGANVLTF. The DNA of the CDR3 is TGTGCCTGGAGCGGACAGTTTGGGGCCAACGTCCTGACTTTC.